This TCR beta chain was observed in a study of brain T cells in children with intractable seizures. Findings and limits, study-wide: Pre- and post-surgery blood differed in depth, so pre-surgery absences may be undersampling.

Trimming removed 3 bases from V and 10 bases from J; junction bases left unmatched: 8. Germline V gene sequence: CDR1 LNHDA, CDR2 SQIVND (reference sequence). This CDR3 has 15 residues. The assay was immunoSEQ multiplex PCR, and TCRdb's table has in-frame clones only and misses some. The sample consists of under 400,000 clones, over 85% of them appearing once. A remark on this clone: As yet, its antigen is unknown.

Time point denoted: blood from clinic visit 5 months post-surgery; TSC patient then seizure free. The specimen was peripheral blood, collected less than 6 months after surgery. The TCR originated in a boy under two years old with tuberous sclerosis and intractable seizures. V is TRBV19 and J is TRBJ1-6; 8 bases align to TRBD1. CDR3 bases: TGTGCCAGTAGTATGGGGCAGGGGGCATACTCACCCCTCCACTTT. This gives the protein CASSMGQGAYSPLHF.